The 17 T cell receptor beta chains presented below share a single source sample, sequenced in a study of blood T cell repertoires in COVID-19. TCRdb's copy holds only in-frame clones and misses some; the assay was immunoSEQ multiplex PCR. The repertoire holds about 58,000 clones, with around 91% as singletons. Sequencing was done on a sample of peripheral blood. The receptors derive from a man aged 60-69 years with active COVID-19.

The genes are TRBV30 and TRBJ2-7; the match to TRBD2 covers 7 bases. The germline CDR1 and CDR2 sequences are GTSNPN and SVGIG (reference sequence). V lost 0 bases to trimming and J lost 4 bases; unmatched junction nucleotides: 12. This CDR3 comprises 16 residues. DNA for the CDR3: TGTGCCTGGAGTGTTTCCCGGACTAGGAGGGGTTACGAGCAGTACTTC. This translates into CAWSVSRTRRGYEQYF. The full variable domain, with the rest looked up from reference TRBV30 and TRBJ2-7, is SQTIHQWPATLVQPVGSPLSLECTVEGTSNPNLYWYRQAAGRGLQLLFYSVGIGQISSEVPQNLSASRPQDRQFILSSKKLLLSDSGFYLCAWSVSRTRRGYEQYFGPGTRLTVT.

Only one count was recorded for this clone. The chain joins TRBV6-6 to TRBJ1-5; D is unresolved. Trimming took off 6 bases at V and 6 bases at J, with 12 bases between the two ends. The length of the CDR3 is 13 residues. Germline CDR1 MNHNY, CDR2 SVGAGI (reference sequence). CDR3 in DNA: TGTGCCAGCAGGAGGGTTGGAATTCAGCCCCAGCATTTT. Protein sequence: CASRRVGIQPQHF.

The chain carries TRBV28 and TRBJ1-1; 9 bases agree with TRBD1. Germline loops: CDR1 MDHEN, CDR2 SYDVKM. The CDR3 length is 16 residues. After removal of 3 bases from V and 2 bases from J, the junction contained 7 bases not matched to a gene. The CDR3 here is CASSFGQGLSNTEAFF. CDR3 coding DNA: TGTGCCAGCAGTTTCGGACAGGGGCTTTCAAACACTGAAGCTTTCTTT.

V is TRBV2 and J is TRBJ2-3; TRBD2 matches at 10 bases. Germline V gene lookup returns CDR1 SNHLY and CDR2 FYNNEI. There are 15 residues in the CDR3. With 5 bases clipped from V and 2 bases from J, the junction kept 4 bases outside the gene matches. CDR3 residues: CASSQLAGITDTQYF. The CDR3 bases are TGTGCCAGCAGTCAACTAGCGGGAATCACAGATACGCAGTATTTT.

In this sample, this clone turned up once. One junction end disagrees with the germline gene, perhaps due to a read error. V and J are TRBV30 and TRBJ1-5; a possible D gene is TRBD1 (6 bases). The CDR3 consists of 15 residues. Germline CDR1 reads GTSNPN; CDR2 reads SVGIG (reference sequence). The CDR3 spells CAWTAGAGANRPQHF. The CDR3 bases are TGTGCCTGGACCGCCGGCGCGGGGGCGAATCGGCCCCAGCATTTT. Complete variable domain (other parts from reference TRBV30 and TRBJ1-5): SQTIHQWPATLVQPVGSPLSLECTVEGTSNPNLYWYRQAAGRGLQLLFYSVGIGQISSEVPQNLSASRPQDRQFILSSKKLLLSDSGFYLCAWTAGAGANRPQHFGDGTRLSIL.

This chain uses TRBV6-4 with TRBJ1-1; TRBD1 matches 7 bases. V shed 5 bases and J 7 bases; nucleotides not matched to a gene: 7. CDR1 is MRHNA and CDR2 is SNTAGT in the germline V gene. The CDR3 is made up of 13 amino acids. The CDR3 here is CASSQRQGDEAFF. CDR3 nucleotides: TGTGCCAGCAGTCAGAGACAGGGAGATGAAGCTTTCTTT.

This rearrangement joins TRBV7-9 to TRBJ1-1, with D maybe TRBD1 (5 bases). The CDR3 spans 13 residues. Trimming left V 2 bases short and J 6 bases short, with 10 bases between. In germline, CDR1 is SEHNR, CDR2 FQNEAQ (reference sequence). The CDR3: CASSLTSGAEAFF. The CDR3 coding sequence is TGTGCCAGCAGCTTAACGTCGGGGGCTGAAGCTTTCTTT.

The V and J genes are TRBV27 and TRBJ2-1; perhaps TRBD2 as D (6 bases). V lost 3 bases and J lost 9, with 12 bases in between. Looked up from germline, CDR1 is MNHEY and CDR2 is SMNVEV (reference sequence). This CDR3 contains 13 residues. The CDR3 is CASSFGGGGEQFF. The CDR3 bases are TGTGCCAGCAGTTTCGGGGGAGGAGGTGAGCAGTTCTTC.

V and J are TRBV3-1 (or the pseudogene TRBV3-2) and TRBJ1-1; 7 bases are a match to TRBD1. The CDR3 sequence is 14 residues long. CDR1 is LGHDT and CDR2 is YNNKEL in the germline V gene (reference sequence). The junction had 3 bases not matched to a gene; V was cut back by 1 base and J by 4 bases. The CDR3 protein is CASSQAQGGTEAFF. The CDR3 nucleotides are TGTGCCAGCAGCCAAGCCCAGGGGGGCACTGAAGCTTTCTTT.

The CDR3 bases are TGTGCCAGCAGCGCATCGGGACAGCCTAAATACAACACCGGGGAGCTGTTTTTT. Translating it yields CASSASGQPKYNTGELFF. The chain carries TRBV9 and TRBJ2-2; 7 nucleotides agree with TRBD1. This CDR3 spans 18 amino acids. Germline-derived CDR1 and CDR2 are SGDLS and YYNGEE. V trimming: 3 bases; J trimming: 2 bases; junction bases outside the gene matches: 13.

This chain connects TRBV5-6 to TRBJ1-1; 10 bases fit TRBD1. The CDR3 sequence is 11 residues long. Losses at the gene ends were 4 bases for V and 10 bases for J; bases not matched to a gene: 1. Germline loops: CDR1 SGHDT, CDR2 YYEEEE. The CDR3: CASSRDRGAFF. The CDR3 DNA is TGTGCCAGCAGCCGGGACAGGGGAGCTTTCTTT.

The count of this clone is one. CDR3 nucleotide sequence: TGTGCCAGTTCCGGGACTAGCGGGGGTTTGGAGACCCAGTACTTC. This translates into CASSGTSGGLETQYF. The chain recombines TRBV3-1 (or the pseudogene TRBV3-2) with TRBJ2-5; the match to TRBD2 covers 14 bases. Germline CDR1 and CDR2: LGHDT and YNNKEL (reference sequence). CDR3 length equals 15 residues. After removal of 9 bases from V and 5 bases from J, the junction contained 8 bases not matched to a gene.

This chain links TRBV7-2 with TRBJ1-3; D not certain. Per the germline V gene, CDR1 is SGHTA and CDR2 is FQGNSA. V lost 6 bases and J 0 bases, leaving 6 bases between the germline ends. CDR3 size: 13 residues. CDR3 protein: CASSLYSGNTIYF. DNA of the CDR3: TGTGCCAGCAGTCTATACTCTGGAAACACCATATATTTT.

This sequence joins TRBV24-1 and TRBJ1-1; D is ambiguous. With 3 bases removed from V and 13 bases from J, the gap between germline ends came to 23 bases. CDR1 and CDR2 from the germline V gene are KGHDR and SFDVKD. This CDR3 is built from 15 residues. As DNA, the CDR3 is TGTGCCACCAGTGATCCTACGGGATTGAACCAACAGCGTTTCTTT. Translating gives CATSDPTGLNQQRFF.

The rearrangement links TRBV6-5 to TRBJ2-7, with D maybe TRBD1 (6 bases). The V gene lost 6 bases and the J gene lost 3 bases, with 15 bases spanning the gap. The V gene's germline CDR1 is MNHEY and CDR2 SVGAGI. The CDR3 is made up of 14 amino acids. CDR3 residues: CASRTRQVLYEQYF. DNA for the CDR3: TGTGCCAGCAGGACTCGACAGGTCCTCTACGAGCAGTACTTC.

V and J are TRBV5-6 and TRBJ1-5, with a tentative D call TRBD1 (5 bases). V lost 0 bases and J 0 bases, leaving 7 bases between the germline ends. CDR1 is SGHDT and CDR2 is YYEEEE in the germline V gene. The CDR3 runs to 15 residues. DNA for the CDR3: TGTGCCAGCAGCTTGGGACAGTATAGCAATCAGCCCCAGCATTTT. Translation gives CASSLGQYSNQPQHF.

The chain links TRBV28 to TRBJ1-5, with 8 bases aligning to TRBD1. This CDR3 has 16 amino acids. Germline CDR1 is MDHEN and CDR2 is SYDVKM. V trimming: 4 bases; J trimming: 7 bases; junction bases outside the gene matches: 12. CDR3 sequence (DNA): TGTGCCAGCAGTTCCACGACAGGGGTAGGTTCCCAGCCCCAGCATTTT. As protein: CASSSTTGVGSQPQHF.